This T cell receptor beta chain was observed in a study of blood T cell repertoires in COVID-19. Study context: PBMCs, B-cell-depleted T cells, or T cells were the source of the cDNA or gDNA that made up the material.

In Seattle, patients joined the study during active infection and were tracked longitudinally. The length of the CDR3 is 14 residues. The V end lost 0 bases, the J end lost 0 bases, and 6 bases lay between the germline ends. Germline CDR1 is SGHTA and CDR2 is FQGNSA. Repertoires were generated with immunoSEQ multiplex PCR, while TCRdb's copy carries only in-frame clones and drops some. The sample lists 150,000 to 200,000 clones; approximately 90% were seen once. The sequence was collected from a man between 18 and 29 years old with COVID-19, enrolled during active disease. Sequenced sample: peripheral blood. V and J are TRBV7-2 and TRBJ2-7; D is undetermined. The CDR3 loop is CASSLAASSYEQYF. The CDR3 DNA reads TGTGCCAGCAGCTTAGCGGCTAGCTCCTACGAGCAGTACTTC.